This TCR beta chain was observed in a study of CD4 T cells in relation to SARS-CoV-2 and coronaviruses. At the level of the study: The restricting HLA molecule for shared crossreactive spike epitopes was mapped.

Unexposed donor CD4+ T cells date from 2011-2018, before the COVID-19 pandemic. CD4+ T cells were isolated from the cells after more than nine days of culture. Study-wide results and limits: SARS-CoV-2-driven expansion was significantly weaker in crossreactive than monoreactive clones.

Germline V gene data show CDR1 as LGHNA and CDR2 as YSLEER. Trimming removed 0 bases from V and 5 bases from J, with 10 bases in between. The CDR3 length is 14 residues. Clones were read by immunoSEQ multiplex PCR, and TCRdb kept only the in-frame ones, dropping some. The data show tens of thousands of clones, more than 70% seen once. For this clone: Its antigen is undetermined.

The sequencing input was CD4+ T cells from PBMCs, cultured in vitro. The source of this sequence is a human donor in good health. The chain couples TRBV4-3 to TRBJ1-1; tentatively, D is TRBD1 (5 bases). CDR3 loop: CASSQETWGTEAFF. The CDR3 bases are TGCGCCAGCAGCCAAGAGACCTGGGGGACTGAAGCTTTCTTT.